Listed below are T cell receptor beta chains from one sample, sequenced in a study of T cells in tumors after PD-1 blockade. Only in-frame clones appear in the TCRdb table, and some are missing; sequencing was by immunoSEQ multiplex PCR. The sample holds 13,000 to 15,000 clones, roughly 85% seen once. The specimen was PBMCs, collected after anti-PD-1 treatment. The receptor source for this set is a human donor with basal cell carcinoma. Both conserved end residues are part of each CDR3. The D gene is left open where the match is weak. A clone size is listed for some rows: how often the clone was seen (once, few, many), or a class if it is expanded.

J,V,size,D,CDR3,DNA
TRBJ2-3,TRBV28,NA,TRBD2,CASSQLAGDRDTQYF,TGTGCCAGCAGCCAACTAGCGGGAGATCGGGATACGCAGTATTTT
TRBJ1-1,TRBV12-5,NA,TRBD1,CASARSGTGIRAFF,TGTGCTAGTGCCCGGAGCGGGACAGGGATCCGAGCTTTCTTT
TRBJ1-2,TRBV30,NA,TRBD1,CAWRGLGTDYGYTF,TGTGCCTGGAGGGGACTAGGGACAGACTATGGCTACACCTTC
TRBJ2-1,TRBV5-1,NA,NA,CASSLGSGWNEQFF,TGCGCCAGCAGCTTGGGGTCAGGCTGGAATGAGCAGTTCTTC
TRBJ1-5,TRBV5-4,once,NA,CASSLGPLWDSNQPQHF,TGTGCCAGCAGCTTGGGTCCGTTATGGGACAGCAATCAGCCCCAGCATTTT
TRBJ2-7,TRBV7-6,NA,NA,CASSRQRQSSYEQYF,TGTGCCAGCAGCAGACAACGTCAGAGCTCCTACGAGCAGTACTTC
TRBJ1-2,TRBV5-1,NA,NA,CASSLGSASGSGYTF,TGCGCCAGCAGCTTGGGATCGGCCTCAGGGAGTGGCTACACCTTC
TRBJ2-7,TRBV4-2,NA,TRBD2,CASSPRVSGGLSYEQYF,TGTGCCAGCAGCCCCCGAGTTAGCGGGGGCCTTTCCTACGAGCAGTACTTC
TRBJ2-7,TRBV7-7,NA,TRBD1,CASSQITGGFHEQYF,TGTGCTAGCAGCCAAATAACAGGGGGCTTCCACGAGCAGTACTTC
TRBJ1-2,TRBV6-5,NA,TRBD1,CASSPDRDYGYTF,TGTGCCAGCAGCCCGGACAGGGACTATGGCTACACCTTC
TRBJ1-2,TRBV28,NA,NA,CASSSDGNYGYTF,TGTGCCAGCAGTTCGGACGGTAACTATGGCTACACCTTC
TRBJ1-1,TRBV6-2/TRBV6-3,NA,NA,CASSDARATFKGEAFF,TGTGCCAGCAGTGATGCTCGGGCCACGTTTAAAGGTGAAGCTTTCTTT
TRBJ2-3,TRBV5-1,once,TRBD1,CASSPGTGSDTDTQYF,TGCGCCAGCAGCCCCGGGACAGGCTCAGACACAGATACGCAGTATTTT
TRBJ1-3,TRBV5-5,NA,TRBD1,CASSRGQTGNTIYF,TGTGCCAGCAGCCGGGGACAGACTGGAAACACCATATATTTT
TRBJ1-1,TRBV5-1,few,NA,CASSLASGGTEAFF,TGCGCCAGCAGCTTGGCCAGTGGGGGTACTGAAGCTTTCTTT
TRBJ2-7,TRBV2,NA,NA,CASRAGSSYEQYF,TGTGCCAGCAGGGCCGGGTCCTCCTACGAGCAGTACTTC
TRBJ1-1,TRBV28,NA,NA,CASRFGGLTEAFF,TGTGCCAGCAGGTTCGGGGGGCTGACTGAAGCTTTCTTT
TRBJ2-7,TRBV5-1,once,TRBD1,CASSYRDRAYEQYF,TGCGCCAGCAGTTACCGGGACAGGGCCTACGAGCAGTACTTC
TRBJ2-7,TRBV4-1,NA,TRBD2,CASSQGTRSSYEQYF,TGCGCCAGCAGCCAGGGGACTAGAAGCTCCTACGAGCAGTACTTC
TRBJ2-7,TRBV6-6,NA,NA,CASRDRDRSYEQYF,TGTGCCAGCAGAGACCGGGACCGCTCCTACGAGCAGTACTTC
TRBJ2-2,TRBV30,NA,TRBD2,CAWSVPRTSGRAGRTGELFF,TGTGCCTGGAGTGTACCCAGGACTAGCGGGAGGGCCGGTAGGACCGGGGAGCTGTTTTTT
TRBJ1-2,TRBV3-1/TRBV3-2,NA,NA,CASSQVWEADYGYTF,TGTGCCAGCAGCCAAGTCTGGGAGGCGGACTATGGCTACACCTTC
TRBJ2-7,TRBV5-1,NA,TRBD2,CASSWTSDRYERYF,TGCGCCAGCAGCTGGACTAGCGATCGCTACGAGCGGTACTTC
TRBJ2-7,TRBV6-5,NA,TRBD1,CASSYPGQAEQYF,TGTGCCAGCAGTTACCCTGGACAGGCCGAGCAGTACTTC
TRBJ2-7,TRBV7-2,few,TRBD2,CASSASGRPSYEQYF,TGTGCCAGCAGCGCTAGCGGGAGACCTTCCTACGAGCAGTACTTC
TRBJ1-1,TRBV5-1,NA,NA,CASSLGFGKSVMNTEAFF,TGCGCCAGCAGCTTGGGGTTCGGAAAAAGTGTTATGAACACTGAAGCTTTCTTT
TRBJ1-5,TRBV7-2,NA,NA,CASSLVSGAGNQPQHF,TGTGCCAGCAGCTTAGTTTCTGGCGCCGGGAATCAGCCCCAGCATTTT
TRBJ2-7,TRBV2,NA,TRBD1,CASRQGAMRYEQYF,TGTGCCAGCAGACAGGGGGCCATGCGCTACGAGCAGTACTTC
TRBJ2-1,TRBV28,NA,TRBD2,CASNGGIHNEQFF,TGTGCCAGCAACGGGGGGATCCACAATGAGCAGTTCTTC
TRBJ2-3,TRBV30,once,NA,CAWSVGADTQYF,TGTGCCTGGAGTGTTGGGGCAGATACGCAGTATTTT
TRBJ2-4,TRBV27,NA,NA,CASSLSRWGAAKNIQYF,TGTGCCAGCAGTTTATCTAGGTGGGGGGCGGCCAAAAACATTCAGTACTTC
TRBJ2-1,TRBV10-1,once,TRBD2,CASSEGLAGGYEQFF,TGCGCCAGCAGTGAAGGGCTAGCGGGAGGCTATGAGCAGTTCTTC
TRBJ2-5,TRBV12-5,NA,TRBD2,CASGLGDLAGAQETQYF,TGTGCTAGTGGTTTGGGGGACCTAGCGGGGGCCCAAGAGACCCAGTACTTC
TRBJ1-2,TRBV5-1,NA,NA,CASSLGGPGDGYTF,TGCGCCAGCAGCTTGGGGGGGCCGGGCGACGGCTACACCTTC
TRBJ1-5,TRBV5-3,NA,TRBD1,CARSVPRDRVSNQPQHF,TGTGCCAGAAGCGTACCCCGGGACAGAGTAAGCAATCAGCCCCAGCATTTT
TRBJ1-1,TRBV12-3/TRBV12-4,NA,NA,CASSRRGETEAFF,TGTGCCAGCAGCCGGCGAGGGGAGACTGAAGCTTTCTTT
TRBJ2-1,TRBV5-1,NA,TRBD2,CASSPWTSGNNEQFF,TGCGCCAGCAGCCCCTGGACTAGCGGAAACAATGAGCAGTTCTTC
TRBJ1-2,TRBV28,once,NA,CASSQAGVGYGYTF,TGTGCCAGCAGCCAAGCAGGGGTTGGCTATGGCTACACCTTC
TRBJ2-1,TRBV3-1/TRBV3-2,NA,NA,CASSLRKGGGYNEQFF,TGTGCCAGCAGTCTTCGGAAGGGGGGGGGCTACAATGAGCAGTTCTTC
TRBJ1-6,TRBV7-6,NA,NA,CASSFSRDPNSPLHF,TGTGCCAGCAGCTTCTCCCGGGACCCTAATTCACCCCTCCACTTT
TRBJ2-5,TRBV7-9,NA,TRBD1,CASSQGTGKETQYF,TGTGCCAGCAGCCAAGGGACAGGCAAAGAGACCCAGTACTTC
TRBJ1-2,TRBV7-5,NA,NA,CVRSSGTETGYTF,TGTGTCAGAAGCTCTGGGACAGAGACTGGCTACACCTTC
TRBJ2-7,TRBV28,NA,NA,CASTQAGRVSYEQYF,TGTGCCAGCACTCAAGCAGGGCGGGTTTCCTACGAGCAGTACTTC
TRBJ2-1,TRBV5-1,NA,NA,CASGGQSSYNEQFF,TGCGCCAGCGGGGGACAAAGCTCCTACAATGAGCAGTTCTTC
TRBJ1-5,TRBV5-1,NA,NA,CASSLDGNQPQHF,TGCGCCAGCAGCTTGGATGGCAATCAGCCCCAGCATTTT
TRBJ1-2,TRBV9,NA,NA,CASSVAREANYGYTF,TGTGCCAGCAGCGTAGCCAGGGAAGCTAACTATGGCTACACCTTC
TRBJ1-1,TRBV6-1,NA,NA,CASSEESWSEAFF,TGTGCCAGCAGTGAAGAAAGCTGGAGTGAAGCTTTCTTT
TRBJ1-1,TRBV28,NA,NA,CASSLPHGGPTEAFF,TGTGCCAGCAGTTTACCTCACGGGGGGCCGACTGAAGCTTTCTTT
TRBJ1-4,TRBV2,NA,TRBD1,CASGGGTGVEKLFF,TGTGCCAGCGGCGGAGGGACAGGGGTTGAAAAACTGTTTTTT
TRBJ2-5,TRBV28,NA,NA,CASRTGTALETQYF,TGTGCCAGCAGAACAGGGACGGCCTTGGAGACCCAGTACTTC
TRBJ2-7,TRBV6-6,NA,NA,CASTGDGYEQYF,TGTGCCAGCACAGGGGACGGGTACGAGCAGTACTTC
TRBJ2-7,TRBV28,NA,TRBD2,CASSFGGASSYEQYF,TGTGCCAGCAGTTTCGGGGGGGCGTCTTCCTACGAGCAGTACTTC